This T cell receptor (beta chain) is from a study of CD8 T cells in acute hepatitis C reinfection. Study background: Sequences come from NS3-1073-specific CD8+ T cells, during acute infection and after clearance.

Clones were sequenced by immunoSEQ multiplex PCR, and TCRdb holds only the in-frame ones, with some missing. Among 30,000 to 45,000 clones listed, 70% to 90% were seen once. Time point specified: naive CD8 control sorted from an acute-time-point sample. Every 3 months, donors from a Montreal cohort of people who inject drugs were followed. A positive HCV RNA or antibody test following a negative test within 24 weeks defined acute primary infection. In the case of this clone: The antigen is undetermined.

The CDR3 spans 14 residues. Germline V gene sequence: CDR1 MNHEY, CDR2 SMNVEV (reference sequence). The junction had 6 bases not matched to a gene; V was cut back by 5 bases and J by 2 bases. Findings and caveats of the study: All groups preferentially used TRBV04 and TRBV06, which was not due to overrepresentation in the naive pool.

This receptor was obtained from a woman aged 18-35 years who spontaneously cleared hepatitis C infection. V gene TRBV27 combines with J gene TRBJ2-7; 7 bases are shared with TRBD1. What was sequenced was naive CD8+ T cells from PBMCs. As DNA, the CDR3 is TGTGCCAGCAGTAGGGACAGTCACACCTACGAGCAGTACTTC. Protein: CASSRDSHTYEQYF.